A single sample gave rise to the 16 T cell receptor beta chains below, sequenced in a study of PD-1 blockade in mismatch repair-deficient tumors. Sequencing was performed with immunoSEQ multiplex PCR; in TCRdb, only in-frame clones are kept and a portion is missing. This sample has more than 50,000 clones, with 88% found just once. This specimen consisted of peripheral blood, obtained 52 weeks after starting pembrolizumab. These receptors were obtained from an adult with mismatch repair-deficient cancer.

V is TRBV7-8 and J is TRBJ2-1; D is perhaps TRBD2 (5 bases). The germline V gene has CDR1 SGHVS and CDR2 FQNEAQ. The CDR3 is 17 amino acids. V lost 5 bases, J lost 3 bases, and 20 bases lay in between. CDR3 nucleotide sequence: TGTGCCAGCAGCCCAAGCCCTTCGGGGATGCTCTACAATGAGCAGTTCTTC. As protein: CASSPSPSGMLYNEQFF.

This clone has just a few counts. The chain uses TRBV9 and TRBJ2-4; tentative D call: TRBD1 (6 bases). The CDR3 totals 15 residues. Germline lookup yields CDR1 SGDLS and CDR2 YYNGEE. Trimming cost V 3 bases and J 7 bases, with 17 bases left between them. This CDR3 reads CASSDPGTNENIQYF. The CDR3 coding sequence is TGTGCCAGCAGCGACCCAGGGACAAATGAGAACATTCAGTACTTC.

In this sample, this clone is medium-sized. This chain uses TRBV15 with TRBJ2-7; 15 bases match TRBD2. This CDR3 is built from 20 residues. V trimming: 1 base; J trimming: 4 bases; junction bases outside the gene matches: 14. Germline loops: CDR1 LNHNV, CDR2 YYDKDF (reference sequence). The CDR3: CATSRGYRTGGLAGGYEQYF. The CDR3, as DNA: TGTGCCACCAGCAGAGGCTACCGGACAGGGGGACTAGCGGGAGGATACGAGCAGTACTTC. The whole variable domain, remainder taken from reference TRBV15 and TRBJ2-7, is DAMVIQNPRYQVTQFGKPVTLSCSQTLNHNVMYWYQQKSSQAPKLLFHYYDKDFNNEADTPDNFQSRRPNTSFCFLDIRSPGLGDTAMYLCATSRGYRTGGLAGGYEQYFGPGTRLTVT.

CDR3 amino acids: CASSSGLALGNEQFF. As DNA, the CDR3 is TGTGCCAGCAGCTCGGGACTAGCACTGGGGAATGAGCAGTTCTTC. V and J are TRBV7-9 and TRBJ2-1; 9 nucleotides agree with TRBD2. V shed 4 bases and J 7 bases; nucleotides not matched to a gene: 8. There are 15 residues in the CDR3. Germline V CDR1 and CDR2: SEHNR, FQNEAQ (reference sequence).

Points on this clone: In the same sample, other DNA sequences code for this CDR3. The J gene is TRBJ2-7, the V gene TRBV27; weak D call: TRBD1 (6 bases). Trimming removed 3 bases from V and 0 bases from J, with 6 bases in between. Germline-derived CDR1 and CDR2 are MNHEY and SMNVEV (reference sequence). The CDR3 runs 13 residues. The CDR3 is CASSLTGSYEQYF. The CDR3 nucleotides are TGTGCCAGCAGTTTGACAGGCTCCTACGAGCAGTACTTC.

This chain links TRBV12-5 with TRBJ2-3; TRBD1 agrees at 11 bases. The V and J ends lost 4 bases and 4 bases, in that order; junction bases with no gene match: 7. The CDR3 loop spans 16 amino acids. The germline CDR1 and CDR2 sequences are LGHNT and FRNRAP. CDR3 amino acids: CASGWGQGESADTQYF. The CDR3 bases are TGTGCTAGTGGTTGGGGACAGGGGGAATCGGCAGATACGCAGTATTTT. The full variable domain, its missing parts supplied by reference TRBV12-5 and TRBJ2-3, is DARVTQTPRHKVTEMGQEVTMRCQPILGHNTVFWYRQTMMQGLELLAYFRNRAPLDDSGMPKDRFSAEMPDATLATLKIQPSEPRDSAVYFCASGWGQGESADTQYFGPGTRLTVL.

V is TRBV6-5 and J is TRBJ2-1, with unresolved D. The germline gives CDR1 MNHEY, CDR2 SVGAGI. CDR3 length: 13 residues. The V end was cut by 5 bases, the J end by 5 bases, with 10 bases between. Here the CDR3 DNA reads TGTGCCAGCAGTCCCCCGGGCCACAATGAGCAGTTCTTC. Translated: CASSPPGHNEQFF.

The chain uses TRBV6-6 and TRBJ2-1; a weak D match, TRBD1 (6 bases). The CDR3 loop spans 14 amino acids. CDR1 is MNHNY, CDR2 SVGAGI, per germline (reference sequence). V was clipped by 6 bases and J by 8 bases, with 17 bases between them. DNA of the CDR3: TGTGCCAGCAGAATTTTATTCAGGGGCGATGAGCAGTTCTTC. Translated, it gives CASRILFRGDEQFF.

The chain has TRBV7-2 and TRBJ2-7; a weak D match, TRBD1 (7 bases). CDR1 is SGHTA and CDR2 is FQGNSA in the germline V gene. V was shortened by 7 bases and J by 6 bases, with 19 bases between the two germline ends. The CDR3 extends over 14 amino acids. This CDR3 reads CASTTTGGTAEQYF. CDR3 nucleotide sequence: TGTGCCAGCACCACCACGGGCGGGACAGCCGAGCAGTACTTC. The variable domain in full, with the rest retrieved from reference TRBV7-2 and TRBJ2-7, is GAGVSQSPSNKVTEKGKDVELRCDPISGHTALYWYRQSLGQGLEFLIYFQGNSAPDKSGLPSDRFSAERTGGSVSTLTIQRTQQEDSAVYLCASTTTGGTAEQYFGPGTRLTVT.

The CDR3 DNA reads as TGCAGCGTTGAGGGACAGGCCGCTAGCACAGATACGCAGTATTTT. Its translation: CSVEGQAASTDTQYF. This chain uses TRBV29-1 with TRBJ2-3, with TRBD1 matching over 8 bases. CDR3 size: 15 residues. V was clipped by 3 bases and J by 0 bases; unmatched bases: 5. In germline, CDR1 is SQVTM, CDR2 ANQGSEA.

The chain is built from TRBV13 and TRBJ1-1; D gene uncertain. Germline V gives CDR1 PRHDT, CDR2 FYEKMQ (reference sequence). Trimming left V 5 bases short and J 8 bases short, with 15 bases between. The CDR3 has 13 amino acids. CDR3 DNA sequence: TGTGCCAGCAGCGCTCGGTGGGAAGGCGAAGCTTTCTTT. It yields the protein CASSARWEGEAFF.

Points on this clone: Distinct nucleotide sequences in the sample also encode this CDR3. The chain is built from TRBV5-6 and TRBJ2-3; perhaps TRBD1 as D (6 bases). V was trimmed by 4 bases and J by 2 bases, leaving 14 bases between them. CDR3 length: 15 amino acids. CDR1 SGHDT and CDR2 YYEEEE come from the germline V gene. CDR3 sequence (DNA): TGTGCCAGCAGCGGAGACAGGCCAAACACAGATACGCAGTATTTT. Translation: CASSGDRPNTDTQYF.

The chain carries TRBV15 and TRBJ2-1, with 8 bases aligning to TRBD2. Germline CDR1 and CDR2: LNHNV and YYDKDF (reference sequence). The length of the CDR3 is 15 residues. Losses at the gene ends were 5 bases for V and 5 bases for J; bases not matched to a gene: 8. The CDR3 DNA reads TGTGCCACCAGCCCCGGGGGGGGTCTCGACAATGAGCAGTTCTTC. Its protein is CATSPGGGLDNEQFF. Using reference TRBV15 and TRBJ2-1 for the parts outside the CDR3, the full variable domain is DAMVIQNPRYQVTQFGKPVTLSCSQTLNHNVMYWYQQKSSQAPKLLFHYYDKDFNNEADTPDNFQSRRPNTSFCFLDIRSPGLGDTAMYLCATSPGGGLDNEQFFGPGTRLTVL.

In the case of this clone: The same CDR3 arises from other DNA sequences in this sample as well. CDR3 DNA: TGTGCCAGCAGTTTACTAGCAGGAGGGGGGTACGAGCAGTACTTC. Encoded protein: CASSLLAGGGYEQYF. The V gene is TRBV27, the J gene TRBJ2-7, with D possibly being TRBD1 or TRBD2 (6 bases each). The V gene's germline CDR1 is MNHEY and CDR2 SMNVEV (reference sequence). V was cut by 2 bases and J by 4 bases, with 15 bases left in between. The CDR3 is 15 residues long.

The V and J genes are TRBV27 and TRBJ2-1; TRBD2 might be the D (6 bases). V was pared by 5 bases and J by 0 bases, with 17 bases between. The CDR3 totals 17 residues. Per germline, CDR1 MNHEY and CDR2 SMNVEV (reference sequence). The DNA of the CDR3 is TGTGCCAGCAGTCCGGGAGCAGGGCCCAGCTCCTACAATGAGCAGTTCTTC. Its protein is CASSPGAGPSSYNEQFF.

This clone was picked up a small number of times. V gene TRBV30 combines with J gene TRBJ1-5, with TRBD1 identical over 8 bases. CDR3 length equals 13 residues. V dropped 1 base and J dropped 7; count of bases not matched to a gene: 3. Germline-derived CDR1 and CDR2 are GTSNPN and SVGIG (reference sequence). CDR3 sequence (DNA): TGTGCCTGGAGTGGGCAGGGGGCACAGCCCCAGCATTTT. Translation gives CAWSGQGAQPQHF.